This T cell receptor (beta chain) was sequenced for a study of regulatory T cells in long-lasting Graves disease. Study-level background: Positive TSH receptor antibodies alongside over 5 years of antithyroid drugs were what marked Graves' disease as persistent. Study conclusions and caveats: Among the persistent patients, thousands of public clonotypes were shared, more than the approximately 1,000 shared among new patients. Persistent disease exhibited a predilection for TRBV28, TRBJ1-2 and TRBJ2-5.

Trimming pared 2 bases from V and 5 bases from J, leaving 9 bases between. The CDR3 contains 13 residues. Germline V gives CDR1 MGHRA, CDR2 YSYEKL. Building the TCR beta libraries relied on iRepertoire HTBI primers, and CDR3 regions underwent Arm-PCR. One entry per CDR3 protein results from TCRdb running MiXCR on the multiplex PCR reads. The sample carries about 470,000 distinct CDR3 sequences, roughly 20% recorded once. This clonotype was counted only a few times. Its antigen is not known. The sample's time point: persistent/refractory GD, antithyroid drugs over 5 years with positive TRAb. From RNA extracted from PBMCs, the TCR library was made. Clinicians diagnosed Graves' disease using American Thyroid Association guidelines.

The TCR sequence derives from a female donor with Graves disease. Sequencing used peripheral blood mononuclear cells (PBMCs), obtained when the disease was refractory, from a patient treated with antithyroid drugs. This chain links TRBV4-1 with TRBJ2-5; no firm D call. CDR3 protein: CASSQNTPETQYF. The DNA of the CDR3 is TGCGCCAGCAGCCAAAACACTCCGGAGACCCAGTACTTC.